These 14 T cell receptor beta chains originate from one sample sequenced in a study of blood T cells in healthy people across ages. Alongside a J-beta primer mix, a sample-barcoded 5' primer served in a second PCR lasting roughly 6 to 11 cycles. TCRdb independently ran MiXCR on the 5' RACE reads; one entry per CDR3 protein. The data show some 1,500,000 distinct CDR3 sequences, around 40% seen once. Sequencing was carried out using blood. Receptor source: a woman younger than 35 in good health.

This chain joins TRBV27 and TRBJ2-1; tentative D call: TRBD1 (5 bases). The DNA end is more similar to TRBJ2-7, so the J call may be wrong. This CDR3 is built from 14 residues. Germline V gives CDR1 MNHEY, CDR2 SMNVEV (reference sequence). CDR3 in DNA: TGTGCCAGCGGATGGCAGGGATCCTACAATGAGCAGTACTTC. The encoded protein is CASGWQGSYNEQYF.

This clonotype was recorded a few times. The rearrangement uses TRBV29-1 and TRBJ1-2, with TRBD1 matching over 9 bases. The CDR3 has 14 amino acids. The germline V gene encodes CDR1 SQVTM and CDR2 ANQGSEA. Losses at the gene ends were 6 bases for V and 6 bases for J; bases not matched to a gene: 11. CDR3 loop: CSVTGQGRRDGYTF. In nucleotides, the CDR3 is TGCAGCGTGACAGGACAGGGGAGAAGAGATGGCTACACCTTC.

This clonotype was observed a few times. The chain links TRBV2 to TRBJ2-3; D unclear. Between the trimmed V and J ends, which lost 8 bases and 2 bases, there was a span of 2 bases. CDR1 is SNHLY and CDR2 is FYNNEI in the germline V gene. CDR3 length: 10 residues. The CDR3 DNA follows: TGTGCCAGCCTCACAGATACGCAGTATTTT. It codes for CASLTDTQYF.

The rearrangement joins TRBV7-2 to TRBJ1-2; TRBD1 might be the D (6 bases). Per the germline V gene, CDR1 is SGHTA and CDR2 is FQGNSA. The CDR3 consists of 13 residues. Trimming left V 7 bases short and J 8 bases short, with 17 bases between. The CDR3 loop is CASNEGGGVGYTF. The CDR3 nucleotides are TGTGCCAGCAACGAAGGGGGGGGAGTCGGCTACACCTTC.

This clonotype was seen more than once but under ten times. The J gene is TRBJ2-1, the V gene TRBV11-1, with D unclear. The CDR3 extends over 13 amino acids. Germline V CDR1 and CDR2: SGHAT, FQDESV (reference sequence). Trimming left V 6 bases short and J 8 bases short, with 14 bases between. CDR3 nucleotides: TGTGCCAGCAGGTCCTATGCCCTGTATGAGCAGTTCTTC. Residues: CASRSYALYEQFF. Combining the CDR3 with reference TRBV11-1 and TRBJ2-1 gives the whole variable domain EAEVAQSPRYKITEKSQAVAFWCDPISGHATLYWYRQILGQGPELLVQFQDESVVDDSQLPKDRFSAERLKGVDSTLKIQPAELGDSAMYLCASRSYALYEQFFGPGTRLTVL.

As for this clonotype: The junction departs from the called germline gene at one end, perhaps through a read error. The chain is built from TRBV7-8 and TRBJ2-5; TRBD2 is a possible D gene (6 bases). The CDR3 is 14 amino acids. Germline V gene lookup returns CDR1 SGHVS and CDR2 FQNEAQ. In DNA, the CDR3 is TGTGCTAGCAGCTTAATTAGCGGTCCTCGGGCCCAGTACTTC. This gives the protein CASSLISGPRAQYF.

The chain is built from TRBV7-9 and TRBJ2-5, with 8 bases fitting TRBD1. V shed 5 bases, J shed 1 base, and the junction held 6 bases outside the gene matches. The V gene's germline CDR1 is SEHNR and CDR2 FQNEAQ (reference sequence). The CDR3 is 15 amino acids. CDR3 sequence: CASSERGQGQETQYF. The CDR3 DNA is TGTGCCAGCAGCGAACGTGGACAGGGCCAAGAGACCCAGTACTTC.

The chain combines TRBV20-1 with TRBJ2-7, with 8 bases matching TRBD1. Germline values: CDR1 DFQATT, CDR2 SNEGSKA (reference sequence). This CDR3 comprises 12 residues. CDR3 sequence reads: CSFRQGFYEQYF. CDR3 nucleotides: TGCAGCTTTAGACAGGGGTTCTACGAGCAGTACTTC.

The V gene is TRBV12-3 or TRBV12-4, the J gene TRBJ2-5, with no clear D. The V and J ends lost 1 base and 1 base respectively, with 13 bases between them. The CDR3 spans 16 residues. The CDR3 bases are TGTGCCAGCAGTTTAGGTAGACAAAATCTCCAAGAGACCCAGTACTTC. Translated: CASSLGRQNLQETQYF.

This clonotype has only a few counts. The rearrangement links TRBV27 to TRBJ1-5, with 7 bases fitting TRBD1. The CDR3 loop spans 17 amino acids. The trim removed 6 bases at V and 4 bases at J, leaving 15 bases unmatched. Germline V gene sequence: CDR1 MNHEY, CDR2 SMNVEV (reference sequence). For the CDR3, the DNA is TGTGCCAGCAGCCGATACCCCAGACAGGGTAAGAATCAGCCCCAGCATTTT. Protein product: CASSRYPRQGKNQPQHF.

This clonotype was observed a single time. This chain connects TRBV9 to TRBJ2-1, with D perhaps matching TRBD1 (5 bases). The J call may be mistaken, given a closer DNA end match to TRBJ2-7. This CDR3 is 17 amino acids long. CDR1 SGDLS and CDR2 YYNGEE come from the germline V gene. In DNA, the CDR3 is TGTGCCAGCAGCGCCCAAATCAGGGCCCTTTCCTACAATGAGCAGTACTTC. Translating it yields CASSAQIRALSYNEQYF.

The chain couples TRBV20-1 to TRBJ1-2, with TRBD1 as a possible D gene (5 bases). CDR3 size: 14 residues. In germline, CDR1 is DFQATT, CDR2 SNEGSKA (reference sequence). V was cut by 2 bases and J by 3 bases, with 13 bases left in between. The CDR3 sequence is CSARSTTGYYGYTF. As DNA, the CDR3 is TGCAGTGCTAGATCTACCACAGGATACTATGGCTACACCTTC.

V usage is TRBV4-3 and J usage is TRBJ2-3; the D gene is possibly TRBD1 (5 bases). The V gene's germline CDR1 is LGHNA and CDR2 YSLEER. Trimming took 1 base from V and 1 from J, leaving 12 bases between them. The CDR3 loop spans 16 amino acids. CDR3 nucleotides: TGCGCCAGCAGCCAAGGAACCCAGGGCGGCACAGATACGCAGTATTTT. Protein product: CASSQGTQGGTDTQYF.

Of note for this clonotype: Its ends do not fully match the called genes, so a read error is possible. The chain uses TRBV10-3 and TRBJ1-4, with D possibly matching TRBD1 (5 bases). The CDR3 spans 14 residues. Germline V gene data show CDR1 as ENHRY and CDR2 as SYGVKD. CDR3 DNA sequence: TGTGCCAGCAGTGATTTAGGGGCTCGTGAAAAACTGTTTTTT. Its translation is CASSDLGAREKLFF.